These 14 T cell receptor beta chains were sequenced from one sample in a study of response to subunit inactivated influenza vaccine. TCRdb re-called the RT-PCR reads through MiXCR, storing one row per CDR3 protein. The table lists more than 400,000 distinct CDR3 sequences, approximately 11% of them singletons. Source: PBMCs from blood, taken 35 to 45 days after vaccination. The receptors shown here come from a man between 45 and 60 years old who received an inactivated influenza vaccine.

The genes are TRBV12-3 or TRBV12-4 and TRBJ2-5; 10 nucleotides line up with TRBD2. V lost 7 bases, J lost 5 bases, and 10 bases stayed unmatched. The CDR3 sequence is 15 residues long. Here the CDR3 reads CASMGVAGGRETQYF. In DNA form, the CDR3 reads TGTGCCAGCATGGGGGTAGCGGGGGGTCGGGAGACCCAGTACTTC.

Worth noting for this clonotype: The junction differs from germline at one of its ends, possibly a read error. The V and J genes are TRBV11-2 and TRBJ1-2, with D unresolved. The CDR3 runs 14 residues. Per the germline V gene, CDR1 is SGHAT and CDR2 is FQNNGV. The CDR3 DNA follows: TGTGCCAGCAGCTTTGCCCGAGAGAACTATGCCTACACCTTC. This gives the protein CASSFARENYAYTF.

This clonotype was seen ten or more times. The CDR3 DNA sequence: TGTGCCAGCAGTTTGCAGGGAGTAGGGACTGAAGCTTTCTTT. As protein: CASSLQGVGTEAFF. The chain joins TRBV12-3 or TRBV12-4 to TRBJ1-1; tentative D call: TRBD1 (5 bases). This CDR3 spans 14 amino acids. Trimming took off 3 bases at V and 5 bases at J, with 13 bases between the two ends.

This chain connects TRBV10-3 to TRBJ2-1; D tentatively reads TRBD1 or TRBD2 (5 bases each). This CDR3 spans 16 amino acids. Trimming took off 0 bases at V and 2 bases at J, with 11 bases between the two ends. Per the germline V gene, CDR1 is ENHRY and CDR2 is SYGVKD. This chain's CDR3 is CAISESIRGPYNEQFF. CDR3 sequence (DNA): TGTGCCATCAGTGAGTCGATACGGGGCCCCTACAATGAGCAGTTCTTC.

This clonotype was seen more than once but under ten times. The chain couples TRBV7-9 to TRBJ2-1; maybe TRBD2 (5 bases). This CDR3 spans 16 amino acids. Looked up from germline, CDR1 is SEHNR and CDR2 is FQNEAQ (reference sequence). V lost 2 bases, J lost 6 bases, and 17 bases lay in between. CDR3 DNA: TGTGCCAGCAGCTTAATTGGCGGAGGACCCTTCAATGAGCAGTTCTTC. Protein sequence: CASSLIGGGPFNEQFF.

This clonotype showed up many times. The chain links TRBV5-1 to TRBJ2-7; tentatively, D is TRBD2 (6 bases). Trimming took off 4 bases at V and 2 bases at J, with 13 bases between the two ends. The CDR3 has 14 amino acids. Per germline, CDR1 SGHRS and CDR2 YFSETQ. The chain's CDR3 is CASSQGLTTYEQYF. CDR3 DNA sequence: TGCGCCAGCAGCCAGGGACTGACTACCTACGAGCAGTACTTC. The whole variable domain, remainder taken from reference TRBV5-1 and TRBJ2-7, is KAGVTQTPRYLIKTRGQQVTLSCSPISGHRSVSWYQQTPGQGLQFLFEYFSETQRNKGNFPGRFSGRQFSNSRSEMNVSTLELGDSALYLCASSQGLTTYEQYFGPGTRLTVT.

The chain has TRBV4-3 and TRBJ2-5; D uncertain. The CDR3 totals 14 residues. The ends were cut back, 4 bases at V and 2 bases at J, with 11 bases in the middle. From germline, CDR1 is LGHNA and CDR2 YSLEER. This chain's CDR3 is CASSPDRSQETQYF. CDR3 nucleotides: TGCGCCAGCAGCCCGGATCGGAGTCAAGAGACCCAGTACTTC.

This clonotype was recorded a few times. The chain is built from TRBV5-1 and TRBJ2-2; TRBD1 agrees at 9 bases. The V segment lost 4 bases and the J segment 6 bases; nucleotides outside the gene matches: 10. This CDR3 comprises 16 residues. Germline values: CDR1 SGHRS, CDR2 YFSETQ. The CDR3 here is CASSPDRGQGAGELFF. The CDR3 bases are TGCGCCAGCAGCCCGGACAGGGGTCAGGGGGCCGGGGAGCTGTTTTTT. Drawing the rest from reference TRBV5-1 and TRBJ2-2, the complete variable domain is KAGVTQTPRYLIKTRGQQVTLSCSPISGHRSVSWYQQTPGQGLQFLFEYFSETQRNKGNFPGRFSGRQFSNSRSEMNVSTLELGDSALYLCASSPDRGQGAGELFFGEGSRLTVL.

This clonotype was seen a few times. The chain couples TRBV10-2 to TRBJ2-5, with TRBD2 as a possible D gene (7 bases). The length of the CDR3 is 16 residues. V was trimmed by 6 bases and J by 3 bases, leaving 20 bases between them. The germline CDR1 and CDR2 sequences are WSHSY and SAAADI. The CDR3 DNA reads as TGCGCCAGCAGAAGACAAGGGGGACTACTGAAAGAGACCCAGTACTTC. Its translation: CASRRQGGLLKETQYF.

This clonotype was recorded many times. V usage is TRBV9 and J usage is TRBJ1-2; TRBD1 might be the D (6 bases). CDR1 is SGDLS, CDR2 YYNGEE, per germline. The ends were cut back, 2 bases at V and 2 bases at J, with 7 bases in the middle. The CDR3 totals 13 residues. Here the CDR3 DNA reads TGTGCCAGCAGCGTCGACAGGAACTATGGCTACACCTTC. Translation: CASSVDRNYGYTF.

This chain uses TRBV5-5 with TRBJ2-7, with a weak D call TRBD2 (5 bases). Trimming took 4 bases from V and 1 from J, leaving 12 bases between them. CDR3 length equals 14 residues. CDR1 and CDR2 from the germline V gene are SGHKS and YYEKEE (reference sequence). CDR3 DNA: TGTGCCAGCAGCACCAACCGGGAATCCTACGAGCAGTACTTC. As protein: CASSTNRESYEQYF. Complete variable domain (other parts from reference TRBV5-5 and TRBJ2-7): DAGVTQSPTHLIKTRGQQVTLRCSPISGHKSVSWYQQVLGQGPQFIFQYYEKEERGRGNFPDRFSARQFPNYSSELNVNALLLGDSALYLCASSTNRESYEQYFGPGTRLTVT.

The sample holds a few counts of this clonotype. The V call is TRBV7-8, the J call TRBJ2-7; 9 nucleotides match TRBD2. The trim removed 0 bases at V and 0 bases at J, leaving 6 bases unmatched. The length of the CDR3 is 17 residues. Germline CDR1 reads SGHVS; CDR2 reads FQNEAQ. CDR3 DNA sequence: TGTGCCAGCAGCTTAGCGTTAGCTAGCGGGGCCTCCTACGAGCAGTACTTC. Translation gives CASSLALASGASYEQYF.

This clonotype was counted at least ten times. The genes are TRBV12-3 or TRBV12-4 and TRBJ1-1; no clear D. The CDR3 runs to 13 residues. Trimming shortened V by 6 bases and J by 0 bases, and 8 bases separated the two germline ends. The chain's CDR3 is CASRRELNTEAFF. CDR3 bases: TGTGCCAGCAGACGGGAGCTGAACACTGAAGCTTTCTTT.

This clonotype was counted between two and nine times. V gene TRBV20-1 combines with J gene TRBJ2-3; no reliable D call. V lost 5 bases, J lost 0 bases, and 9 bases lay in between. CDR3 length: 13 residues. Germline V gene data show CDR1 as DFQATT and CDR2 as SNEGSKA (reference sequence). The CDR3 DNA reads as TGCAGTGCTCCACTCCGTAGCACAGATACGCAGTATTTT. Translation: CSAPLRSTDTQYF.